These T cell receptor beta chains were read from a single sample in a study of shared clonotypes between healthy human individuals. The table came from immunoSEQ multiplex PCR; TCRdb's copy has only in-frame clones and leaves some out. This sample has roughly 890,000 clones, with 80% to 95% found just once. Source material: naive CD8+ T cells sorted from blood. The receptor set was obtained from a man aged 25-45 years in good health. Both conserved end residues are part of each CDR3. D genes are given only for firm matches. Not every row has a clone size; where given, it reads once, few, many or a size class.

- | TRBJ1-1 | 14 | - | TRBV19 | TGTGCCAGTTCTAACACCCCCGCGGACACTGAAGCTTTCTTT | CASSNTPADTEAFF
- | TRBJ2-7 | 14 | once | TRBV28 | TGTGCCAGCAGTTTATCGGTCGGATCCTACGAGCAGTACTTC | CASSLSVGSYEQYF
- | TRBJ2-2 | 14 | - | TRBV15 | TGTGCCACCAGCAGAGCGGGGGACACCGGGGAGCTGTTTTTT | CATSRAGDTGELFF
- | TRBJ1-5 | 15 | - | TRBV27 | TGTGCCAGCCGGACAAGCTGGACGGCAGATCAGCCCCAGCATTTT | CASRTSWTADQPQHF
TRBD1 | TRBJ1-1 | 14 | once | TRBV19 | TGTGCCAGTAGTCCTCCGAGACAGGGCCCAGGGGGTTTCTTT | CASSPPRQGPGGFF
TRBD2 | TRBJ2-1 | 12 | - | TRBV6-5 | TGTGCCAGCAGTTACTTCGGGGGGGAGCAGTTCTTC | CASSYFGGEQFF
TRBD1 | TRBJ1-4 | 11 | - | TRBV5-4 | TGTGCCAGCTGGACAGGAGAAAAACTGTTTTTT | CASWTGEKLFF
- | TRBJ2-3 | 14 | - | TRBV6-5 | TGTGCCAGCAGTTTAGATCCCGGGACAGATACGCAGTATTTT | CASSLDPGTDTQYF
TRBD2 | TRBJ2-1 | 17 | once | TRBV29-1 | TGCAGCGTTGAAGATCTTCAATCTGGTAGCGGGACTGGTGAGCAGTTCTTC | CSVEDLQSGSGTGEQFF
TRBD2 | TRBJ2-1 | 16 | - | TRBV5-4 | TGTGCCAGCAGGGAGGGAGCGGGAGTTTCCTACAATGAGCAGTTCTTC | CASREGAGVSYNEQFF
- | TRBJ1-5 | 13 | few | TRBV6-6 | TGTGCCAGTAAGGTCGGGGGCAATCAGCCCCAGCATTTT | CASKVGGNQPQHF
- | TRBJ1-5 | 15 | once | TRBV19 | TGTGCCAGTAGTATAGGGAACGGACCCCATCAGCCCCAGCATTTT | CASSIGNGPHQPQHF
- | TRBJ2-1 | 13 | once | TRBV7-8 | TGTGCCAGCAGCGGGATCCCGTACAATGAGCAGTTCTTC | CASSGIPYNEQFF
- | TRBJ2-1 | 15 | - | TRBV4-1 | TGCGCCAGCAGCCAAGTGGTCGCGCTCTTCAATGAGCAGTTCTTC | CASSQVVALFNEQFF
TRBD1 | TRBJ2-1 | 14 | - | TRBV29-1 | TGCAGCGTCCAGGGACAGTTCCGGAGTAATGAGCAGTTCTTC | CSVQGQFRSNEQFF
TRBD1 | TRBJ2-5 | 15 | - | TRBV4-1 | TGCGCCAGCAGCCAAGAACGGGACAGTCAAGAGACCCAGTACTTC | CASSQERDSQETQYF
- | TRBJ2-1 | 15 | - | TRBV15 | TGTGCCACCAGCAGAGCGAGAGAGGTGTACAATGAGCAGTTCTTC | CATSRAREVYNEQFF
- | TRBJ2-3 | 14 | - | TRBV2 | TGTGCCAGCAGTGAAGGGGATAGCGCAGATACGCAGTATTTT | CASSEGDSADTQYF
TRBD2 | TRBJ2-1 | 15 | - | TRBV9 | TGTGCCAGCAGCGCCGTAGCGGGAGGAGACAATGAGCAGTTCTTC | CASSAVAGGDNEQFF
TRBD1 | TRBJ1-1 | 15 | - | TRBV5-1 | TGCGCCAGCAGCAAACAAAGACAGGGTCCCCCTGAAGCTTTCTTT | CASSKQRQGPPEAFF
- | TRBJ1-1 | 12 | - | TRBV29-1 | TGCAGCGTTGATGGGCGGCGGGCTGAAGCTTTCTTT | CSVDGRRAEAFF
- | TRBJ2-7 | 14 | - | TRBV6-1 | TGTGCCAGCAGTGAAATGGATACTAATTACGAGCAGTACTTC | CASSEMDTNYEQYF
- | TRBJ2-2 | 13 | - | TRBV6-6 | TGTGCCAGCAGTTTGGACTTCACCGGGGAGCTGTTTTTT | CASSLDFTGELFF
- | TRBJ1-1 | 15 | - | TRBV7-9 | TGTGCCAGCAGCTTAGTCGGGGGCGCGAAGACTGAAGCTTTCTTT | CASSLVGGAKTEAFF
TRBD1 | TRBJ2-7 | 11 | - | TRBV27 | TGTGCCAGCAGTCAGGGGGCGCGGCAGTACTTC | CASSQGARQYF
- | TRBJ2-1 | 13 | - | TRBV29-1 | TGCAGCGTTGAAGAAAGTACGGTGGATGAGCAGTTCTTC | CSVEESTVDEQFF
- | TRBJ2-7 | 14 | once | TRBV6-6 | TGTGCCAGCAGTTACGCCTATGTGAGTCGGGAGCAGTACTTC | CASSYAYVSREQYF
TRBD1 | TRBJ1-1 | 16 | - | TRBV9 | TGTGCCAGCAGCAAAACCCCGGGACAGGGAAACACTGAAGCTTTCTTT | CASSKTPGQGNTEAFF
TRBD2 | TRBJ2-5 | 16 | - | TRBV2 | TGTGCCAGCAGTTCCACAGGCATTAGCGGGAGAGAGACCCAGTACTTC | CASSSTGISGRETQYF
TRBD2 | TRBJ2-7 | 13 | - | TRBV27 | TGTGCCAGCAGCCCAACGGGAGGTCGGGCGCAGTACTTC | CASSPTGGRAQYF
- | TRBJ1-2 | 16 | - | TRBV4-3 | TGCGCCAGCAGCCCATCAAGTAGCTACGACTCCTATGGCTACACCTTC | CASSPSSSYDSYGYTF
- | TRBJ2-3 | 16 | - | TRBV27 | TGTGCCAGCAGTTTATGGCCCGGGATAGGTTTAGATACGCAGTATTTT | CASSLWPGIGLDTQYF
- | TRBJ2-6 | 15 | - | TRBV7-9 | TGTGCCAGCAGCTTAGTCCAGTCTGGGGCCAACGTCCTGACTTTC | CASSLVQSGANVLTF
- | TRBJ2-7 | 12 | few | TRBV10-2 | TGCGCCAGCAGTGAGACTCTTTGGGAGCAGTACTTC | CASSETLWEQYF
- | TRBJ1-1 | 14 | - | TRBV27 | TGTGCCAGCAGTTTGACCCTGGCAGGGACTGAAGCTTTCTTT | CASSLTLAGTEAFF
TRBD1 | TRBJ2-7 | 13 | - | TRBV6-1 | TGTGCCAGCGAGCCGGGACAGTCCTACGAGCAGTACTTC | CASEPGQSYEQYF
TRBD1 | TRBJ2-5 | 14 | - | TRBV5-1 | TGCGCCAGCAGCACAGGACAGGGCGGCGAGACCCAGTACTTC | CASSTGQGGETQYF
- | TRBJ2-2 | 14 | - | TRBV7-3 | TGTGCCAGCAGCTTGGACAGCAACACCGGGGAGCTGTTTTTT | CASSLDSNTGELFF
- | TRBJ2-7 | 14 | - | TRBV27 | TGTGCCAGCAGTAAAGGACAGAGAGCTGAGGAGCAGTACTTC | CASSKGQRAEEQYF
- | TRBJ1-3 | 15 | once | TRBV7-8 | TGTGCCAGCAGCTTAGTTGGCGGTACTGGAAACACCATATATTTT | CASSLVGGTGNTIYF
TRBD2 | TRBJ2-3 | 16 | once | TRBV7-9 | TGTGCCAGCAGCGGACGGACTAGCGGCAACACAGATACGCAGTATTTT | CASSGRTSGNTDTQYF
- | TRBJ2-2 | 14 | - | TRBV29-1 | TGCAGCGTTGCCGACAGGGAGGGAACCGGGGAGCTGTTTTTT | CSVADREGTGELFF
- | TRBJ1-2 | 14 | - | TRBV2 | TGTGCCAGCGAGGGGGGCTCAGCTAACTATGGCTACACCTTC | CASEGGSANYGYTF
TRBD1 | TRBJ2-1 | 14 | - | TRBV19 | TGTGCCAGTGCAGGGACAGGGGTATGGAATGAGCAGTTCTTC | CASAGTGVWNEQFF
- | TRBJ2-7 | 14 | once | TRBV15 | TGTGCCACCAGCCCCGGGACTGGGCTCTACGAGCAGTACTTC | CATSPGTGLYEQYF
TRBD1 | TRBJ1-1 | 15 | - | TRBV2 | TGTGCCAGCAGTTTGGGACAGGGGAAGTACACTGAAGCTTTCTTT | CASSLGQGKYTEAFF
- | TRBJ2-6 | 15 | - | TRBV7-9 | TGTGCCAGCAGTTCGGGGTCTTCTGGGGCCAACGTCCTGACTTTC | CASSSGSSGANVLTF
- | TRBJ2-7 | 12 | - | TRBV28 | TGTGCCAGCAGTCTCAGCAGTAACGAGCAGTACTTC | CASSLSSNEQYF
- | TRBJ1-1 | 16 | - | TRBV28 | TGTGCCAGCAGTTTCCTCGGGGGGCAACTGAACACTGAAGCTTTCTTT | CASSFLGGQLNTEAFF
- | TRBJ2-1 | 16 | - | TRBV9 | TGTGCCAGCAGCGTAGATGAGACTACCATATACAATGAGCAGTTCTTC | CASSVDETTIYNEQFF
- | TRBJ1-5 | 13 | - | TRBV6-4 | TGTGCCAGCAGGCGGCTGAGCAATCAGCCCCAGCATTTT | CASRRLSNQPQHF
TRBD2 | TRBJ2-3 | 14 | - | TRBV28 | TGTGCCAGCAGTTTGGGGGGGTTGGCAGATACGCAGTATTTT | CASSLGGLADTQYF
- | TRBJ2-7 | 15 | - | TRBV27 | TGTGCCAGCAGTTTAGAGGGGGGTAGCTCCTACGAGCAGTACTTC | CASSLEGGSSYEQYF
- | TRBJ1-2 | 14 | - | TRBV28 | TGTGCCAGCAGTTTAACATCCCTTAACTATGGCTACACCTTC | CASSLTSLNYGYTF
- | TRBJ2-1 | 17 | - | TRBV28 | TGTGCCAGCAGTTTATTTTCTAGCGAGAGCTCCTACAATGAGCAGTTCTTC | CASSLFSSESSYNEQFF
TRBD2 | TRBJ2-1 | 14 | - | TRBV27 | TGTGCCATCCGCAGGGCGGGAGCTTACAATGAGCAGTTCTTC | CAIRRAGAYNEQFF
TRBD2 | TRBJ2-5 | 14 | - | TRBV6-5 | TGTGCCAGCAGTCCGGTGGGGCCAGCGGGAGGATCAAACTTC | CASSPVGPAGGSNF